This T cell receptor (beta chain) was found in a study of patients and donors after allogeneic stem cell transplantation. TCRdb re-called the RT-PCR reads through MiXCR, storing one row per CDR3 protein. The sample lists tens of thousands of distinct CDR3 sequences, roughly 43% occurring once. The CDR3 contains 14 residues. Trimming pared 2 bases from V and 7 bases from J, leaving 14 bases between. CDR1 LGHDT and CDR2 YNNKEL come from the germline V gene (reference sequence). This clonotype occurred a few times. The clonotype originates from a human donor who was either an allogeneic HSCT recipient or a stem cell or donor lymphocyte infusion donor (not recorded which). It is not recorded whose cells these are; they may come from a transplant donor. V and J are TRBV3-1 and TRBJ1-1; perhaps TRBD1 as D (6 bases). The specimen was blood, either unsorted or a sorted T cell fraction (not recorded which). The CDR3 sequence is CASSQNHRVIEAFF. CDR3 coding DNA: TGTGCCAGCAGCCAAAATCACAGGGTAATTGAAGCTTTCTTT.